This T cell receptor (beta chain) was identified during a study of PD-1 blockade in mismatch repair-deficient tumors. Measured with immunoSEQ multiplex PCR; TCRdb has only the in-frame clones, and not every one. The table includes some 120,000 clones, 85% to 90% detected once. The CDR3 sequence is 14 residues long. The V gene end was trimmed by 4 bases and the J gene end by 6 bases; junction bases not matched to a gene: 6. The germline gives CDR1 SGDLS, CDR2 YYNGEE. The chain uses TRBV9 and TRBJ2-1; 8 nucleotides match TRBD2. The sequencing used peripheral blood, collected 44 weeks after starting pembrolizumab. The source is an adult with mismatch repair-deficient cancer. The CDR3 protein is CASSPRAGANEQFF. The CDR3 region has the DNA TGTGCCAGCAGCCCTCGAGCGGGAGCCAATGAGCAGTTCTTC.